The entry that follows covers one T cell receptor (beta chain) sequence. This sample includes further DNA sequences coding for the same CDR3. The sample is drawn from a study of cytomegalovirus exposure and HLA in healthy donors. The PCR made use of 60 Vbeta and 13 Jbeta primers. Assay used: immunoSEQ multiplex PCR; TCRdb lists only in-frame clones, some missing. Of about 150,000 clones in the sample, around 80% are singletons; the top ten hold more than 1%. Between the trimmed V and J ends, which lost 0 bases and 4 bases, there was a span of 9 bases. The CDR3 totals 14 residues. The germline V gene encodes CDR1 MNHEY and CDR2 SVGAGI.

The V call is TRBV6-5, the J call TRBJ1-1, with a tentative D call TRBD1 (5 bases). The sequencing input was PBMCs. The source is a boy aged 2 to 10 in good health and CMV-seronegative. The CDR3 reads CASSYSGGSTEAFF. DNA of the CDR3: TGTGCCAGCAGTTACTCGGGGGGAAGCACTGAAGCTTTCTTT.